This T cell receptor beta chain was found in a study of Graves' ophthalmopathy and Graves' hyperthyroidism. The ends were cut back, 1 base at V and 5 bases at J, with 12 bases in the middle. CDR1 and CDR2 from the germline V gene are DFQATT and SNEGSKA (reference sequence). The CDR3 has 13 amino acids. The authors amplified TCR beta CDR3 regions from RNA transcripts. Investigators did first-round RT-PCR with HTBI primers, then second-round multiplex PCR. TCRdb independently ran MiXCR on the multiplex PCR reads; one entry per CDR3 protein. The sample comprises roughly 160,000 distinct CDR3 sequences, 35% to 50% of which are singletons, and 7.5% to 10% rests with the top ten. This clonotype occurred many times.

Sequenced: peripheral blood. The clonotype was recovered from a man aged 25 to 45 with Graves' ophthalmopathy. The genes are TRBV20-1 and TRBJ2-7; weak D call: TRBD2 (6 bases). The CDR3 DNA reads as TGCAGTGCTAGAGGACTAGAGGGGAACGAGCAGTACTTC. Translating it yields CSARGLEGNEQYF.